This T cell receptor beta chain is drawn from a study of blood T cell repertoires in COVID-19. Sequencing used immunoSEQ multiplex PCR; TCRdb keeps in-frame clones, though not all of them. This repertoire shows under 350,000 clones, approximately 83% found once; its top ten account for around 4.2%. Germline V gene lookup returns CDR1 KGHSH and CDR2 LQKENI. V was pared by 2 bases and J by 9 bases, with 16 bases between. The CDR3 loop spans 14 amino acids. The receptor was derived from a woman aged 40 to 49 with acute COVID-19. The chain recombines TRBV18 with TRBJ1-1, with D perhaps TRBD1 (5 bases). The sequenced sample consisted of PBMCs or T cells enriched from blood (not recorded which). Here the CDR3 DNA reads TGTGCCAGCTCACCAGAGACAGCCTCACTGAAAGCTTTCTTT. Amino acids: CASSPETASLKAFF.